Detailed here is one TCR beta chain. The antigen remains undetermined. The authors reverse transcribed all of the isolated RNA, so sequencing captured expressed TCRB transcripts. The assay was immunoSEQ multiplex PCR, and TCRdb's table has in-frame clones only and misses some. The data show around 180,000 clones, 7.8% seen once. Per the germline V gene, CDR1 is SGHRS and CDR2 is YFSETQ. With V trimmed by 4 bases and J by 7 bases, 8 bases remained unmatched. The CDR3 has 14 residues. Based on CD45RO/CCR7/CD25/CD127/CD95/CD27, CD4+ regulatory, stem cell-like memory, naive and central memory cells were sorted. The entry originates in a study of beta chain features in type 1 diabetes. The study's findings and limits: Patients' naive, central memory and regulatory TCRB repertoires appeared more alike than those of healthy donors. TCRB CDR3 length was moderately but significantly reduced in all four CD4+ subsets of Type 1 diabetes patients.

V usage is TRBV5-1 and J usage is TRBJ1-2; TRBD1 matches at 9 bases. This clonotype was obtained from a woman aged 40 to 50 with type 1 diabetes. The specimen was central memory CD4+ T cells from blood. The CDR3: CASSKTGTGSGYTF. CDR3 nucleotides: TGCGCCAGCAGCAAGACTGGGACAGGGAGTGGCTACACCTTC.